The T cell receptor (beta chain) under discussion was sequenced for a study of blood T cell repertoires in COVID-19. In the study overall: COVID-19 samples, acute and convalescent, were from the United States, Italy and Spain. Sample material is recorded as cDNA or gDNA derived from T cells, B-cell-depleted T cells, or PBMCs.

This clone was observed a few times. This CDR3 has 12 residues. The germline CDR1 and CDR2 sequences are LNHDA and SQIVND (reference sequence). V lost 2 bases, J lost 4 bases, and 2 bases lay in between. In the authors' workflow: Researchers report that nucleated cell counts were estimated from reference gene primer amplification. The method was immunoSEQ multiplex PCR; TCRdb's version includes in-frame clones alone and lacks a portion of them. V and J calls and clone size are as listed in that table; D and trimming were resolved from the DNA. The sample has 130,000 to 150,000 clones; roughly 80% are singletons.

The chain is built from TRBV19 and TRBJ2-2, with D hard to call. The sequence derives from a human donor in a cohort sampled during active COVID-19. Material: peripheral blood. CDR3 nucleotide sequence: TGTGCCAGTAGTATACTCACCGGGGAGCTGTTTTTT. Its protein product is CASSILTGELFF. Full variable domain (remainder filled in from reference TRBV19 and TRBJ2-2): DGGITQSPKYLFRKEGQNVTLSCEQNLNHDAMYWYRQDPGQGLRLIYYSQIVNDFQKGDIAEGYSVSREKKESFPLTVTSAQKNPTAFYLCASSILTGELFFGEGSRLTVL.